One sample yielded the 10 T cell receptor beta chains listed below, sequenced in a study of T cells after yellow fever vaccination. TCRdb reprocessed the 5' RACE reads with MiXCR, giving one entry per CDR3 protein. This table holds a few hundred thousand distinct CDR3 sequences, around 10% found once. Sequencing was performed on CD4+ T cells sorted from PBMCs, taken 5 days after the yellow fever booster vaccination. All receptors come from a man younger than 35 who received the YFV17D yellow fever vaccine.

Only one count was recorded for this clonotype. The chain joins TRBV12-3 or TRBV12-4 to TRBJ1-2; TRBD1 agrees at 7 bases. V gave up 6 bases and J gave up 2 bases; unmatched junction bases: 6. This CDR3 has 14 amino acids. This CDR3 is CASRKTGLNYGYTF. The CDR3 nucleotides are TGTGCCAGCAGAAAGACAGGGTTGAACTATGGCTACACCTTC.

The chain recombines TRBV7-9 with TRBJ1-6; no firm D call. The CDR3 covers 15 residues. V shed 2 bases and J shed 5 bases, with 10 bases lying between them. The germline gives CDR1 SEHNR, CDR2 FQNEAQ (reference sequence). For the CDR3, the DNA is TGTGCCAGCAGCTTAAATGCAGGTGATAATTCACCCCTCCACTTT. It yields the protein CASSLNAGDNSPLHF.

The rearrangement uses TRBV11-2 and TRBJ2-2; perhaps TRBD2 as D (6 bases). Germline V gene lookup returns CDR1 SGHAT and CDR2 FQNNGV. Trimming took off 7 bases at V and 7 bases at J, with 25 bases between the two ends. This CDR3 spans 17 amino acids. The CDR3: CASTVMRGPSRDGELFF. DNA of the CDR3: TGTGCCAGCACCGTAATGCGGGGCCCTTCGAGGGACGGGGAGCTGTTTTTT. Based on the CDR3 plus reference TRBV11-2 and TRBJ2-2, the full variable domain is EAGVAQSPRYKIIEKRQSVAFWCNPISGHATLYWYQQILGQGPKLLIQFQNNGVVDDSQLPKDRFSAERLKGVDSTLKIQPAKLEDSAVYLCASTVMRGPSRDGELFFGEGSRLTVL.

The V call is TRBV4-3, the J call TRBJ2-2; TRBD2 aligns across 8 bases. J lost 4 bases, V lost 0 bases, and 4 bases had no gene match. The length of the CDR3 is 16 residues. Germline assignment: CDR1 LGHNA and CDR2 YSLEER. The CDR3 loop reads CASSQDYGGVTGELFF. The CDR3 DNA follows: TGCGCCAGCAGCCAAGATTACGGGGGGGTCACCGGGGAGCTGTTTTTT.

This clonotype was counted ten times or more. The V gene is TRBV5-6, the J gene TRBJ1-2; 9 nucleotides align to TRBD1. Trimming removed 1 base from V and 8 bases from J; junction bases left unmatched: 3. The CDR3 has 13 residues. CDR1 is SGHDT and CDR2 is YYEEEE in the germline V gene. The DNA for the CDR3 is TGTGCCAGCAGCTTGATACAGGGGGCAGGCTACACCTTC. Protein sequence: CASSLIQGAGYTF.

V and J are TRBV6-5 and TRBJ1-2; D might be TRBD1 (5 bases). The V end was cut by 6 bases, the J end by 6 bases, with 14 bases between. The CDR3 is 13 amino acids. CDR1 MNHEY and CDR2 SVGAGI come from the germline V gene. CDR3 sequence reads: CASRSTERDGYTF. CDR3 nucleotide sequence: TGTGCCAGCAGGTCGACAGAGAGAGATGGCTACACCTTC.

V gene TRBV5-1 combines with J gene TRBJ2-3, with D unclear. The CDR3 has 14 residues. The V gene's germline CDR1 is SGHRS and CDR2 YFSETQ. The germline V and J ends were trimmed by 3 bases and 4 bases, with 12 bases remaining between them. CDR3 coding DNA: TGCGCCAGCAGCTGGGCCCCTGGGTCAGATACGCAGTATTTT. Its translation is CASSWAPGSDTQYF. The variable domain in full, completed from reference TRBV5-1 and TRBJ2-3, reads KAGVTQTPRYLIKTRGQQVTLSCSPISGHRSVSWYQQTPGQGLQFLFEYFSETQRNKGNFPGRFSGRQFSNSRSEMNVSTLELGDSALYLCASSWAPGSDTQYFGPGTRLTVL.

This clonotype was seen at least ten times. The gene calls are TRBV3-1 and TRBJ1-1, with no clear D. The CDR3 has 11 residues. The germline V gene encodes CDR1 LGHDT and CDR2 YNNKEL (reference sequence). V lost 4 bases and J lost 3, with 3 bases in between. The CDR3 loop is CASSRHTEAFF. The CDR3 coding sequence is TGTGCCAGCAGCCGGCACACTGAAGCTTTCTTT.

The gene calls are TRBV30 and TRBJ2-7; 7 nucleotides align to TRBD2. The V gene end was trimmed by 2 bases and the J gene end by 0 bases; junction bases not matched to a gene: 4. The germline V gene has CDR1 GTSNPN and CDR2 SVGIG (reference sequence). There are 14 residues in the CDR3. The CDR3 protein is CAWSKGGSSYEQYF. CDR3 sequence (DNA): TGTGCCTGGAGTAAAGGCGGGAGCTCCTACGAGCAGTACTTC.

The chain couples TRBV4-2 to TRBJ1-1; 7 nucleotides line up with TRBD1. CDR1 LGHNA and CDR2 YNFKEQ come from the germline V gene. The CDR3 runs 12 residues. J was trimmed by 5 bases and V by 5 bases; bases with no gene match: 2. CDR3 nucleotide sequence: TGTGCCAGCAGCAAGACAGGGACTGAAGCTTTCTTT. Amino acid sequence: CASSKTGTEAFF.